This passage covers 30 T cell receptor beta chains from one sample sequenced in a study of control samples from healthy donors and cancer patients. Some clones are missing from TCRdb's copy, which holds only in-frame ones; the method was immunoSEQ multiplex PCR. The table has about 110,000 clones, more than 85% seen once. Specimen: blood. The receptor source for this set is a woman aged 18 to 35 in good health.

The chain combines TRBV4-3 with TRBJ1-5; a weak D match, TRBD1 (5 bases). V lost 3 bases and J 2 bases, leaving 8 bases between the germline ends. Looked up from germline, CDR1 is LGHNA and CDR2 is YSLEER. CDR3 length equals 14 residues. This CDR3 reads CASSHVTGNQPQHF. Here the CDR3 DNA reads TGCGCCAGCAGCCATGTGACAGGCAATCAGCCCCAGCATTTT.

J is TRBJ2-3 and V is TRBV18; 10 nucleotides line up with TRBD2. V gave up 3 bases and J gave up 9 bases; unmatched junction bases: 3. The length of the CDR3 is 13 residues. Germline V gives CDR1 KGHSH, CDR2 LQKENI. As DNA, the CDR3 is TGTGCCAGCTCACCGGAGCGGGGGGGCACGCAGTATTTT. Translated, it gives CASSPERGGTQYF.

This chain links TRBV11-2 with TRBJ1-1; D gene ambiguous. The CDR3 is made up of 13 amino acids. Deletions cut 3 bases from V and 6 bases from J, with 11 bases between. Germline CDR1 is SGHAT and CDR2 is FQNNGV. This chain's CDR3 is CASSFGRWAEAFF. The CDR3 DNA reads TGTGCCAGCAGCTTTGGACGGTGGGCTGAAGCTTTCTTT.

The chain couples TRBV18 to TRBJ1-1, with 7 bases matching TRBD1. This CDR3 comprises 14 residues. The junction had 0 bases not matched to a gene; V was cut back by 1 base and J by 1 base. CDR1 and CDR2 from the germline V gene are KGHSH and LQKENI. CDR3: CASSPQGANTEAFF. The CDR3 DNA is TGTGCCAGCTCACCACAGGGGGCGAACACTGAAGCTTTCTTT.

V gene TRBV5-4 combines with J gene TRBJ2-7; 8 nucleotides align to TRBD2. V trimming: 7 bases; J trimming: 4 bases; junction bases outside the gene matches: 13. The CDR3 length is 15 residues. Per germline, CDR1 SGHNT and CDR2 YYREEE (reference sequence). The CDR3: CASPGSGSIWYEQYF. As DNA, the CDR3 is TGTGCCAGCCCCGGGAGCGGGAGTATTTGGTACGAGCAGTACTTC.

The chain is built from TRBV10-3 and TRBJ2-1, with 10 nucleotides matching TRBD2. The V segment lost 2 bases and the J segment 7 bases; nucleotides outside the gene matches: 11. The CDR3 is 17 residues long. The germline gives CDR1 ENHRY, CDR2 SYGVKD. This chain's CDR3 is CAISETPSSGSRNEQFF. The CDR3 DNA is TGTGCCATCAGTGAGACCCCCTCTAGCGGGAGTAGGAATGAGCAGTTCTTC.

The V and J genes are TRBV7-9 and TRBJ2-7; tentative D call: TRBD2 (6 bases). V was cut by 7 bases and J by 6 bases, with 16 bases left in between. CDR3 length equals 13 residues. In germline, CDR1 is SEHNR, CDR2 FQNEAQ (reference sequence). CDR3 bases: TGTGCCAGCACCTCCCGGGGGATCGGCGAGCAGTACTTC. This gives the protein CASTSRGIGEQYF.

The chain couples TRBV6-5 to TRBJ2-1; D is unclear. V gave up 6 bases and J gave up 4 bases, with 7 bases separating them. This CDR3 comprises 12 residues. Per the germline V gene, CDR1 is MNHEY and CDR2 is SVGAGI. CDR3 nucleotides: TGTGCCAGCAGCCCCGGGTACAATGAGCAGTTCTTC. Protein product: CASSPGYNEQFF.

V usage is TRBV4-1 and J usage is TRBJ2-5; 13 bases map to TRBD2. CDR1 and CDR2 (germline): MGHRA, YSYEKL. The CDR3 sequence is 18 residues long. V lost 3 bases, J lost 2 bases, and 9 bases stayed unmatched. The CDR3 bases are TGCGCCAGCAGCCAGAGGACTAGCGGGAGCGGCCCTCAAGAGACCCAGTACTTC. It codes for CASSQRTSGSGPQETQYF.

The chain combines TRBV7-2 with TRBJ1-6; a possible D gene is TRBD1 (5 bases). This CDR3 is 15 amino acids long. Trimming took 5 bases from V and 8 from J, leaving 16 bases between them. Germline CDR1 and CDR2: SGHTA and FQGNSA. The CDR3 DNA reads as TGTGCCAGCAGCCGGGGGTTTCTCGGGGATTCACCCCTCCACTTT. Translated: CASSRGFLGDSPLHF.

The V call is TRBV3-1 (or the pseudogene TRBV3-2), the J call TRBJ2-7; perhaps TRBD1 as D (6 bases). The length of the CDR3 is 15 residues. Trimming pared 4 bases from V and 0 bases from J, leaving 13 bases between. CDR1 is LGHDT, CDR2 YNNKEL, per germline (reference sequence). DNA for the CDR3: TGTGCCAGCAGCCGATCGGAGACAGGCTCCTACGAGCAGTACTTC. Protein: CASSRSETGSYEQYF.

The chain is built from TRBV5-1 and TRBJ2-1; 11 bases fit TRBD2. The CDR3 spans 18 residues. The germline CDR1 and CDR2 sequences are SGHRS and YFSETQ. The trim removed 2 bases at V and 8 bases at J, leaving 15 bases unmatched. Here the CDR3 reads CASSLSGLLAGGEDEQFF. As DNA, the CDR3 is TGCGCCAGCAGCTTAAGCGGGCTCCTAGCGGGGGGAGAGGATGAGCAGTTCTTC.

The chain carries TRBV6-5 and TRBJ2-1; 7 bases line up with TRBD1. With 5 bases clipped from V and 7 bases from J, the junction kept 11 bases outside the gene matches. The CDR3 loop spans 15 amino acids. Germline loops: CDR1 MNHEY, CDR2 SVGAGI. CDR3: CASSINRQGGNEQFF. The CDR3 nucleotides are TGTGCCAGCAGTATAAACCGACAGGGTGGAAATGAGCAGTTCTTC.

A remark on this clone: The same CDR3 can be traced to other DNA sequences in this sample. The chain combines TRBV6-5 with TRBJ1-1; D is unresolved. The CDR3 loop spans 11 amino acids. V gave up 2 bases and J gave up 6 bases, with 4 bases separating them. Per germline, CDR1 MNHEY and CDR2 SVGAGI. CDR3 region: CASSYRAEAFF. The CDR3 coding sequence is TGTGCCAGCAGTTACCGGGCTGAAGCTTTCTTT.

This chain uses TRBV5-4 with TRBJ2-1, with 7 bases that match TRBD2. Germline CDR1 and CDR2: SGHNT and YYREEE (reference sequence). CDR3 length: 15 residues. V lost 0 bases and J lost 2; bases outside the gene matches: 2. DNA of the CDR3: TGTGCCAGCAGCTTGGCCGGGGGGACCTACAATGAGCAGTTCTTC. It codes for CASSLAGGTYNEQFF.

The gene calls are TRBV9 and TRBJ2-5, with 10 bases matching TRBD2. V shed 0 bases and J 4 bases; nucleotides not matched to a gene: 9. CDR1 is SGDLS and CDR2 is YYNGEE in the germline V gene. The CDR3 loop spans 17 amino acids. Here the CDR3 reads CASSVGLAGAGGETQYF. Here the CDR3 DNA reads TGTGCCAGCAGCGTAGGGCTAGCGGGAGCAGGAGGAGAGACCCAGTACTTC.

This clone was seen ten or more times. The chain combines TRBV29-1 with TRBJ2-7; 10 bases map to TRBD1. The CDR3 sequence is 13 residues long. V dropped 6 bases and J dropped 6; count of bases not matched to a gene: 8. CDR1 and CDR2 (germline): SQVTM, ANQGSEA. The CDR3, as DNA: TGCAGCGTGATGACAGGGGGCAGAGGCGAGCAGTACTTC. This translates into CSVMTGGRGEQYF.

The chain has TRBV6-6 and TRBJ2-1; 8 bases fit TRBD2. After removal of 5 bases from V and 9 bases from J, the junction contained 21 bases not matched to a gene. The germline CDR1 and CDR2 sequences are MNHNY and SVGAGI (reference sequence). This CDR3 has 18 amino acids. CDR3 sequence (DNA): TGTGCCAGCAGTCTATCCATACTAGCGGTACCTCACTCGGGTGAGCAGTTCTTC. Amino acids: CASSLSILAVPHSGEQFF.

The J gene is TRBJ2-1, the V gene TRBV20-1; no clear D gene. V was pared by 0 bases and J by 8 bases, with 5 bases between. Germline V gives CDR1 DFQATT, CDR2 SNEGSKA (reference sequence). The CDR3 spans 11 residues. The CDR3 is CSARDRYEQFF. In DNA form, the CDR3 reads TGCAGTGCTAGAGACCGGTATGAGCAGTTCTTC.

The chain carries TRBV5-1 and TRBJ2-5; D is perhaps TRBD2 (5 bases). V dropped 5 bases and J dropped 5 bases, with 19 bases sitting between them. This CDR3 is built from 15 residues. Germline V gives CDR1 SGHRS, CDR2 YFSETQ. CDR3 region: CASSSPQRSGETQYF. The CDR3 DNA sequence: TGCGCCAGCAGTTCCCCACAAAGATCGGGGGAGACCCAGTACTTC.

The genes are TRBV9 and TRBJ2-3; D is unresolved. Between the trimmed V and J ends, which lost 0 bases and 2 bases, there was a span of 10 bases. CDR3 length equals 15 residues. From germline, CDR1 is SGDLS and CDR2 YYNGEE. Written as DNA, the CDR3 is TGTGCCAGCAGCGTAGGTGGAGCCCCCACAGATACGCAGTATTTT. Amino acid sequence: CASSVGGAPTDTQYF.

The chain's CDR3 is CASSRTGSYNEQFF. The CDR3, as DNA: TGTGCCAGCAGTAGAACAGGTTCCTACAATGAGCAGTTCTTC. The genes are TRBV25-1 and TRBJ2-1; D perhaps matches TRBD1 (5 bases). CDR1 and CDR2 from the germline V gene are MGHDK and SYGVNS. The ends were cut back, 5 bases at V and 1 base at J, with 9 bases in the middle. This CDR3 comprises 14 residues.

The gene calls are TRBV9 and TRBJ2-1; 7 bases fit TRBD2. The V segment lost 0 bases and the J segment 5 bases; nucleotides outside the gene matches: 5. Germline V gene lookup returns CDR1 SGDLS and CDR2 YYNGEE. The length of the CDR3 is 15 residues. The CDR3: CASSVGSSGNNEQFF. CDR3 coding DNA: TGTGCCAGCAGCGTAGGGTCTAGCGGCAACAATGAGCAGTTCTTC.

The chain carries TRBV5-1 and TRBJ2-3, with a weak D call TRBD1 (7 bases). V gave up 7 bases and J gave up 3 bases, with 27 bases separating them. The CDR3 is 18 amino acids. Germline V lookup: CDR1 SGHRS, CDR2 YFSETQ. CDR3 DNA: TGCGCCAGCCGGAGAGAGGGGGCGAGGGGGGCAGGTACAGATACGCAGTATTTT. This encodes CASRREGARGAGTDTQYF.

This clone has only a few counts. This CDR3 is CASSRQSLNTEAFF. The CDR3 nucleotides read TGTGCCAGCAGCAGACAGTCTTTGAACACTGAAGCTTTCTTT. The chain is built from TRBV7-2 and TRBJ1-1, with TRBD1 as a possible D gene (5 bases). V lost 5 bases to trimming and J lost 0 bases, with 10 bases between them. Germline V gene sequence: CDR1 SGHTA, CDR2 FQGNSA. CDR3 length: 14 amino acids.

This clone was observed a single time. The V gene is TRBV3-1 (or the pseudogene TRBV3-2), the J gene TRBJ2-4; weak D call: TRBD1 (6 bases). The length of the CDR3 is 15 residues. V was cut by 2 bases and J by 0 bases, with 8 bases left in between. Germline V lookup: CDR1 LGHDT, CDR2 YNNKEL (reference sequence). The CDR3 DNA reads TGTGCCAGCAGCCAAAGGACAGTAGCCAAAAACATTCAGTACTTC. As protein: CASSQRTVAKNIQYF.

The V gene is TRBV24-1, the J gene TRBJ1-5; D remains ambiguous. The CDR3 has 13 residues. Germline values: CDR1 KGHDR, CDR2 SFDVKD. The V gene lost 5 bases and the J gene lost 7 bases, with 11 bases spanning the gap. CDR3 DNA: TGTGCCACCAGTGGTGCTGTTGGGCAGCCCCAGCATTTT. It is translated as CATSGAVGQPQHF.

The chain links TRBV5-1 to TRBJ2-7; D possibly matches TRBD1 or TRBD2 (5 bases each). This CDR3 has 11 amino acids. The germline V gene has CDR1 SGHRS and CDR2 YFSETQ. V dropped 6 bases and J dropped 6 bases, with 10 bases sitting between them. The DNA for the CDR3 is TGCGCCAGCAAAGGGGAGATCGAGCAGTACTTC. Translated, it gives CASKGEIEQYF.

This chain links TRBV28 with TRBJ2-7; 8 bases are shared with TRBD2. After removal of 5 bases from V and 3 bases from J, the junction contained 9 bases not matched to a gene. The CDR3 totals 15 residues. In germline, CDR1 is MDHEN, CDR2 SYDVKM. CDR3 residues: CASSTGTSRSYEQYF. The CDR3 region has the DNA TGTGCCAGCAGTACCGGGACTAGTAGGAGCTACGAGCAGTACTTC. Complete variable domain (other parts from reference TRBV28 and TRBJ2-7): DVKVTQSSRYLVKRTGEKVFLECVQDMDHENMFWYRQDPGLGLRLIYFSYDVKMKEKGDIPEGYSVSREKKERFSLILESASTNQTSMYLCASSTGTSRSYEQYFGPGTRLTVT.

To note about this clone: At the DNA level, this CDR3 is encoded by other sequences in the same sample as well. In nucleotides, the CDR3 is TGTGCCAGCAGCGGAGGGTTAAATGAAAAACTGTTTTTT. Amino acid sequence: CASSGGLNEKLFF. The rearrangement links TRBV5-8 to TRBJ1-4; the D is unclear. The CDR3 is 13 amino acids. The ends were cut back, 4 bases at V and 5 bases at J, with 9 bases in the middle. Germline assignment: CDR1 SGHTS and CDR2 YDEGEE.